These 20 T cell receptor beta chains came from one sample sequenced in a study of cytomegalovirus exposure and HLA in healthy donors. PCR was performed using 60 Vbeta and 13 Jbeta primers. The protocol was immunoSEQ multiplex PCR, while the TCRdb copy is restricted to in-frame clones and leaves out a portion. Of 150,000 to 200,000 clones in the sample, around four fifths were seen once. Specimen: PBMCs. These TCRs come from a female donor in good health and CMV-seronegative.

There are many counts of this clone. The chain couples TRBV7-8 to TRBJ2-1; D is undetermined. Germline-derived CDR1 and CDR2 are SGHVS and FQNEAQ. V was shortened by 4 bases and J by 6 bases, with 10 bases between the two germline ends. The CDR3 has 13 residues. CDR3 region: CASSSRSVNEQFF. Here the CDR3 DNA reads TGTGCCAGCAGCTCCCGGAGCGTCAATGAGCAGTTCTTC.

The chain has TRBV25-1 and TRBJ1-1, with D possibly being TRBD1 (6 bases). CDR1 and CDR2 from the germline V gene are MGHDK and SYGVNS. V was shortened by 8 bases and J by 2 bases, with 21 bases between the two germline ends. CDR3 length equals 16 residues. CDR3 amino acids: CASLPAQGQKNTEAFF. The CDR3 coding sequence is TGTGCCAGCCTCCCAGCTCAGGGGCAGAAAAACACTGAAGCTTTCTTT.

V gene TRBV4-1 combines with J gene TRBJ2-5, with 10 bases matching TRBD1. This CDR3 comprises 16 residues. The V gene end was trimmed by 4 bases and the J gene end by 5 bases; junction bases not matched to a gene: 10. The germline gives CDR1 MGHRA, CDR2 YSYEKL. The CDR3 nucleotides are TGCGCCAGCAGCCGATACGGGGGACAGGGGAGGGAGACCCAGTACTTC. Encoded protein: CASSRYGGQGRETQYF.

This clone was seen more than once but under ten times. Here the CDR3 DNA reads TGCAGCGTTGAAGACGACAGCTATCCCTCTGGGGCCAACGTCCTGACTTTC. Translating it yields CSVEDDSYPSGANVLTF. The chain joins TRBV29-1 to TRBJ2-6; D may be TRBD1 (5 bases). V lost 0 bases to trimming and J lost 0 bases, with 12 bases between them. Germline V gives CDR1 SQVTM, CDR2 ANQGSEA. The CDR3 runs 17 residues.

The count of this clone is one. This sequence joins TRBV5-1 and TRBJ1-1; perhaps TRBD1 as D (5 bases). CDR1 SGHRS and CDR2 YFSETQ come from the germline V gene. Trimming took 4 bases from V and 7 from J, leaving 11 bases between them. This CDR3 contains 12 residues. CDR3: CASSPQGFEAFF. In DNA, the CDR3 is TGCGCCAGCAGCCCGCAGGGTTTTGAAGCTTTCTTT.

This clone was seen more than once but under ten times. The CDR3 loop is CASSHGTGVNTEAFF. As DNA, the CDR3 is TGTGCCAGTAGTCATGGGACAGGGGTAAACACTGAAGCTTTCTTT. V is TRBV19 and J is TRBJ1-1; 10 positions match TRBD1. The CDR3 sequence is 15 residues long. V dropped 5 bases and J dropped 2; count of bases not matched to a gene: 5. Germline-derived CDR1 and CDR2 are LNHDA and SQIVND (reference sequence).

V usage is TRBV5-1 and J usage is TRBJ1-1, with a possible D match to TRBD1 (6 bases). Germline V gene lookup returns CDR1 SGHRS and CDR2 YFSETQ. The CDR3 length is 15 residues. V lost 4 bases and J lost 4, with 17 bases in between. As DNA, the CDR3 is TGCGCCAGCAGCCCCCAACAGGGTAGGGGCACTGAAGCTTTCTTT. Protein product: CASSPQQGRGTEAFF.

The chain employs TRBV5-1 and TRBJ2-2; no definite D call. The V and J ends lost 0 bases and 4 bases respectively, with 7 bases between them. This CDR3 is built from 14 residues. From germline, CDR1 is SGHRS and CDR2 YFSETQ. CDR3 in amino acids: CASSLERSTGELFF. The CDR3, as DNA: TGCGCCAGCAGCTTGGAAAGGAGCACCGGGGAGCTGTTTTTT. Based on the CDR3 plus reference TRBV5-1 and TRBJ2-2, the full variable domain is KAGVTQTPRYLIKTRGQQVTLSCSPISGHRSVSWYQQTPGQGLQFLFEYFSETQRNKGNFPGRFSGRQFSNSRSEMNVSTLELGDSALYLCASSLERSTGELFFGEGSRLTVL.

The rearrangement links TRBV28 to TRBJ2-7, with D maybe TRBD1 (6 bases). V shed 6 bases and J shed 2 bases, with 14 bases lying between them. CDR1 MDHEN and CDR2 SYDVKM come from the germline V gene. The CDR3 has 14 residues. CDR3 bases: TGTGCCAGCAGCCCTCGGGACACCCCCTACGAGCAGTACTTC. Translation gives CASSPRDTPYEQYF.

The chain uses TRBV4-3 and TRBJ1-2; 7 bases are a match to TRBD1. Germline CDR1 LGHNA, CDR2 YSLEER. Germline trimming cut 3 bases from V and 3 bases from J; bases unmatched to any gene: 7. The CDR3 is 15 residues long. The CDR3 DNA reads as TGCGCCAGCAGCCAGGTCACTACAGGGGACTATGGCTACACCTTC. It is translated as CASSQVTTGDYGYTF.

The chain is built from TRBV18 and TRBJ2-2, with 7 bases lining up with TRBD1. This CDR3 has 15 amino acids. Germline V gene data show CDR1 as KGHSH and CDR2 as LQKENI. V was pared by 6 bases and J by 5 bases, with 9 bases of the junction left unmatched. The CDR3 loop reads CASSPGQRTTGELFF. CDR3 nucleotide sequence: TGTGCCAGCTCGCCGGGACAGAGAACAACCGGGGAGCTGTTTTTT.

This chain connects TRBV7-9 to TRBJ2-5, with D tentatively TRBD1 (5 bases). V lost 2 bases and J 1 base, leaving 8 bases between the germline ends. The CDR3 loop spans 14 amino acids. Germline lookup yields CDR1 SEHNR and CDR2 FQNEAQ (reference sequence). The CDR3, as DNA: TGTGCCAGCAGCTTAACCCAGGGCCAAGAGACCCAGTACTTC. Its protein product is CASSLTQGQETQYF.

A remark on this clone: The sample carries other DNA sequences with the same CDR3. This sequence joins TRBV7-2 and TRBJ2-5; TRBD2 is a possible D gene (6 bases). CDR3 length: 13 amino acids. The V end was cut by 0 bases, the J end by 5 bases, with 7 bases between. Germline assignment: CDR1 SGHTA and CDR2 FQGNSA. Written as DNA, the CDR3 is TGTGCCAGCAGCTTAGCGGGAGGCGAGACCCAGTACTTC. Its protein is CASSLAGGETQYF.

This chain joins TRBV5-5 and TRBJ2-1; a weak D match, TRBD1 (5 bases). V gave up 0 bases and J gave up 3 bases, with 7 bases separating them. Germline-derived CDR1 and CDR2 are SGHKS and YYEKEE (reference sequence). The CDR3 spans 14 residues. Written as DNA, the CDR3 is TGTGCCAGCAGCTTGGACAGGTACTACAATGAGCAGTTCTTC. Its translation: CASSLDRYYNEQFF.

The gene calls are TRBV29-1 and TRBJ1-1, with D unclear. This CDR3 comprises 13 residues. Between the trimmed V and J ends, which lost 6 bases and 0 bases, there was a span of 11 bases. CDR1 is SQVTM and CDR2 is ANQGSEA in the germline V gene. Here the CDR3 reads CSVWEGLNTEAFF. The CDR3 DNA reads as TGCAGCGTCTGGGAGGGCCTGAACACTGAAGCTTTCTTT.

V is TRBV19 and J is TRBJ1-5, with D perhaps TRBD1 (6 bases). The CDR3 contains 15 residues. Germline V CDR1 and CDR2: LNHDA, SQIVND (reference sequence). V lost 3 bases to trimming and J lost 2 bases, with 11 bases between them. The CDR3 is CASSIGGAGNQPQHF. The CDR3 coding sequence is TGTGCCAGTAGTATTGGGGGCGCGGGCAATCAGCCCCAGCATTTT.

The rearrangement joins TRBV28 to TRBJ1-2, with D unclear. V lost 5 bases, J lost 1 base, and 14 bases lay in between. The CDR3 consists of 15 residues. Germline loops: CDR1 MDHEN, CDR2 SYDVKM. Here the CDR3 DNA reads TGTGCCAGCAGTCCAGTTCCCCCCCGTAACTATGGCTACACCTTC. This translates into CASSPVPPRNYGYTF.

The chain combines TRBV19 with TRBJ2-3; D remains ambiguous. V lost 5 bases, J lost 1 base, and 7 bases lay in between. This CDR3 spans 13 amino acids. CDR1 and CDR2 (germline): LNHDA, SQIVND (reference sequence). The CDR3 spells CASSVTGTDTQYF. Here the CDR3 DNA reads TGTGCCAGTAGTGTGACTGGCACAGATACGCAGTATTTT.

V usage is TRBV7-6 and J usage is TRBJ2-1; D remains ambiguous. This CDR3 has 12 residues. The germline gives CDR1 SGHVS, CDR2 FNYEAQ. V was clipped by 2 bases and J by 8 bases, with 7 bases between them. The CDR3 is CASSLHLDEQFF. In nucleotides, the CDR3 is TGTGCCAGCAGCTTACACTTAGATGAGCAGTTCTTC.

This chain joins TRBV19 and TRBJ2-2; TRBD1 might be the D (5 bases). This CDR3 spans 14 amino acids. Trimming pared 8 bases from V and 0 bases from J, leaving 10 bases between. CDR1 and CDR2 (germline): LNHDA, SQIVND (reference sequence). In DNA form, the CDR3 reads TGTGCCAGTTCCGCACAGGCGAACACCGGGGAGCTGTTTTTT. Amino acids: CASSAQANTGELFF.